A single sample gave rise to the 16 T cell receptor beta chains below, sequenced in a study of cytomegalovirus exposure and HLA in healthy donors. Primers for the PCR totalled 60 Vbeta and 13 Jbeta. The assay was immunoSEQ multiplex PCR, and TCRdb's table has in-frame clones only and misses some. This table holds around 86,000 clones, roughly 8.2% found once. Sequences were obtained from PBMCs. The receptor set was obtained from a man aged 45-65 years in good health and CMV-seronegative.

Only a few counts were recorded for this clone. The V and J genes are TRBV7-3 and TRBJ2-5, with TRBD1 as a possible D gene (6 bases). Germline V gene data show CDR1 as SGHTA and CDR2 as FQGTGA. The CDR3 has 14 residues. V was shortened by 1 base and J by 1 base, with 7 bases between the two germline ends. Here the CDR3 DNA reads TGTGCCAGCAGCTTAAGGGGGCCCCAAGAGACCCAGTACTTC. Protein sequence: CASSLRGPQETQYF.

The sample holds a few counts of this clone. V usage is TRBV11-3 and J usage is TRBJ2-3, with D maybe TRBD2 (5 bases). The CDR3 contains 15 residues. The V gene's germline CDR1 is SGHNT and CDR2 YENEEA. Trimming cost V 5 bases and J 4 bases, with 16 bases left between them. CDR3 in DNA: TGTGCCAGCAGCGCCCTGCAAGGGAGTCCAGATACGCAGTATTTT. It translates to CASSALQGSPDTQYF.

The V and J genes are TRBV28 and TRBJ1-5; 10 positions match TRBD1. Germline lookup yields CDR1 MDHEN and CDR2 SYDVKM. V shed 6 bases and J 4 bases; nucleotides not matched to a gene: 9. The CDR3 is 16 residues long. CDR3 in amino acids: CASSSGTGAFNQPQHF. In DNA, the CDR3 is TGTGCCAGCAGCTCCGGGACAGGGGCATTTAATCAGCCCCAGCATTTT.

This clone was detected only a few times. J is TRBJ2-4 and V is TRBV6-1; TRBD2 agrees at 10 bases. Germline V gives CDR1 MNHNS, CDR2 SASEGT. The junction had 7 bases not matched to a gene; V was cut back by 3 bases and J by 5 bases. The CDR3 has 16 residues. The CDR3 here is CASSDPSGGTQNIQYF. For the CDR3, the DNA is TGTGCCAGCAGTGACCCTAGCGGGGGCACACAAAACATTCAGTACTTC.

Concerning this clone itself: The CDR3 carries no conserved terminal phenylalanine or tryptophan, so it likely arises from a read error. No DNA is shown, since the ends of the CDR3 on it are uncertain; the CDR3 is the one TCRdb lists. V usage is TRBV30 and J usage is TRBJ1-5. Germline V gene lookup returns CDR1 GTSNPN and CDR2 SVGIG (reference sequence). Ends included, the CDR3 has 13 residues. The CDR3 here is CAWSAASNQPKHL.

This clone was counted many times. This chain joins TRBV19 and TRBJ1-5; D perhaps matches TRBD1 (5 bases). The V end was cut by 0 bases, the J end by 5 bases, with 14 bases between. CDR3 length: 16 amino acids. The V gene's germline CDR1 is LNHDA and CDR2 SQIVND (reference sequence). CDR3 residues: CASSIDPGGRDQPQHF. The DNA for the CDR3 is TGTGCCAGTAGTATAGACCCCGGGGGTCGGGATCAGCCCCAGCATTTT.

This chain uses TRBV2 with TRBJ1-3; possibly TRBD1 for D (6 bases). This CDR3 spans 17 amino acids. Deletions cut 2 bases from V and 0 bases from J, with 14 bases between. CDR1 is SNHLY and CDR2 is FYNNEI in the germline V gene. The CDR3 sequence: CASSEWGQVSSGNTIYF. Here the CDR3 DNA reads TGTGCCAGCAGTGAATGGGGGCAGGTGAGCTCTGGAAACACCATATATTTT.

V gene TRBV29-1 combines with J gene TRBJ2-3; D may be TRBD2 (6 bases). This CDR3 region has 13 residues. Deletions cut 4 bases from V and 7 bases from J, with 15 bases between. The germline CDR1 and CDR2 sequences are SQVTM and ANQGSEA. The DNA for the CDR3 is TGCAGCGTTGGTGGAGGGCCAGGGAATACGCAGTATTTT. This gives the protein CSVGGGPGNTQYF.

This clone has a handful of counts. The genes are TRBV7-9 and TRBJ1-2; D is undetermined. From germline, CDR1 is SEHNR and CDR2 FQNEAQ (reference sequence). V was clipped by 5 bases and J by 8 bases, with 15 bases between them. This CDR3 spans 13 amino acids. The CDR3 coding sequence is TGTGCCAGCAGCCCCGGACTCCGAGGGGGCTACACCTTC. Protein sequence: CASSPGLRGGYTF.

The rearrangement uses TRBV5-1 and TRBJ2-7; tentatively, D is TRBD2 (6 bases). V was pared by 4 bases and J by 2 bases, with 16 bases between. The CDR3 consists of 15 residues. Germline CDR1 and CDR2: SGHRS and YFSETQ. The CDR3 region is CASSLTGGTTYEQYF. For the CDR3, the DNA is TGCGCCAGCAGCCTCACCGGGGGTACAACCTACGAGCAGTACTTC.

This chain joins TRBV7-6 and TRBJ1-1; D possibly corresponds to TRBD1 (6 bases). This CDR3 comprises 15 residues. V was cut by 4 bases and J by 3 bases, with 15 bases left in between. The germline V gene has CDR1 SGHVS and CDR2 FNYEAQ. The CDR3 region is CASSSSQGGYTEAFF. CDR3 nucleotides: TGTGCCAGCAGCTCCTCACAGGGAGGGTACACTGAAGCTTTCTTT.

There are a few counts of this clone. The sample contains more than one DNA sequence encoding this CDR3. The V and J genes are TRBV5-1 and TRBJ1-1; no clear D gene. V was clipped by 1 base and J by 0 bases, with 4 bases between them. This CDR3 contains 13 residues. The V gene's germline CDR1 is SGHRS and CDR2 YFSETQ. The CDR3 reads CASSLTVNTEAFF. DNA for the CDR3: TGCGCCAGCAGCTTGACAGTGAACACTGAAGCTTTCTTT.

This sequence joins TRBV29-1 and TRBJ1-2; possible D gene TRBD1, 5 bases. The V gene's germline CDR1 is SQVTM and CDR2 ANQGSEA. Trimming removed 7 bases at V and 0 bases at J, with 9 bases between. This CDR3 is built from 12 residues. As DNA, the CDR3 is TGCAGCGCGGGACTTACTAACTATGGCTACACCTTC. Encoded protein: CSAGLTNYGYTF.

This sequence joins TRBV7-2 and TRBJ2-1; D unresolved. The CDR3 is 15 residues long. Between the trimmed V and J ends, which lost 3 bases and 4 bases, there was a span of 13 bases. Germline V gene data show CDR1 as SGHTA and CDR2 as FQGNSA. The CDR3 loop is CASSFGSPSYNEQFF. As DNA, the CDR3 is TGTGCCAGCAGCTTTGGATCCCCTAGTTACAATGAGCAGTTCTTC.

The gene calls are TRBV28 and TRBJ2-7, with a tentative D call TRBD2 (6 bases). Per the germline V gene, CDR1 is MDHEN and CDR2 is SYDVKM. Trimming took 5 bases from V and 0 from J, leaving 11 bases between them. The CDR3 has 14 amino acids. The CDR3 coding sequence is TGTGCCAGCAGTACGGGACTCCCCTCCTACGAGCAGTACTTC. This encodes CASSTGLPSYEQYF.

The V call is TRBV9, the J call TRBJ1-2; a weak D match, TRBD1 (6 bases). Per germline, CDR1 SGDLS and CDR2 YYNGEE. The CDR3 is made up of 15 amino acids. The germline V and J ends were trimmed by 3 bases and 0 bases, with 12 bases remaining between them. CDR3 coding DNA: TGTGCCAGCAGCGCTGGGACAAACACTAACTATGGCTACACCTTC. It encodes CASSAGTNTNYGYTF.